Sequencing of this T cell receptor beta chain was carried out in a study of blood T cell repertoires in COVID-19. Recovered status applied to Cohort 3 donors who had two consecutive negative PCRs. It also applied to those with clearance or with symptom resolution. TCRdb's table, derived via immunoSEQ multiplex PCR, lists solely in-frame clones and lacks some. The sample records 250,000 to 300,000 clones, about 89% being singletons. V gave up 0 bases and J gave up 5 bases, with 7 bases separating them. The CDR3 is 13 amino acids. Sequences were obtained from PBMCs or T cells enriched from blood (not recorded which). The chain joins TRBV12-3 or TRBV12-4 to TRBJ1-2; no clear D gene. The TCR comes from a middle-aged woman who had recovered from COVID-19. CDR3 sequence: CASSLARTYGYTF. As DNA, the CDR3 is TGTGCCAGCAGTTTAGCCAGGACTTATGGCTACACCTTC.